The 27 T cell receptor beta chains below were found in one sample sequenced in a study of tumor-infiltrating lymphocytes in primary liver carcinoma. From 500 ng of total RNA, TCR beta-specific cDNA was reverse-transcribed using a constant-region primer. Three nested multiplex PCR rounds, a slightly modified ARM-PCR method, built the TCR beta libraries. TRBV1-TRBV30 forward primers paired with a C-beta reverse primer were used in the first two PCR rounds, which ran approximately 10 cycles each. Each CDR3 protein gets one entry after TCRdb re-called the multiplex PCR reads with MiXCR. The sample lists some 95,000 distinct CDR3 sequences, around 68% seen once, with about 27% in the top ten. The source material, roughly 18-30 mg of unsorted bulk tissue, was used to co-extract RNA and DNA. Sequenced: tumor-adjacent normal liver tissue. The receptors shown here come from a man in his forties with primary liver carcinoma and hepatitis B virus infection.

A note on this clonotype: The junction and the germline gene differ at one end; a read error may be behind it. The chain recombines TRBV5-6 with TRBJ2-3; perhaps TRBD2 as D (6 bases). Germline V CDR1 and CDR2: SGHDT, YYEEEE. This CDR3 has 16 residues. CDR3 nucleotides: TGTGTCAGCAGCTTGGGGGGTCCCTTCAGCACAGATACGCAGTATTTT. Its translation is CVSSLGGPFSTDTQYF.

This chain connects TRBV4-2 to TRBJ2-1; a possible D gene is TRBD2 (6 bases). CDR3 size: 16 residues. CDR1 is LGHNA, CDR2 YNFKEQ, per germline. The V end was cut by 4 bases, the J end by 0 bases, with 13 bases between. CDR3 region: CASSPTSRISYNEQFF. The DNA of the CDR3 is TGTGCCAGCAGCCCGACTAGTAGGATCTCCTACAATGAGCAGTTCTTC.

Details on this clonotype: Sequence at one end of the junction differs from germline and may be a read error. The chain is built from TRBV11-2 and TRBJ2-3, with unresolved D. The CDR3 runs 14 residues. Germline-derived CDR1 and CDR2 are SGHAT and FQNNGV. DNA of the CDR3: TGTGCAAGCAGCTTAGAAAGAGGCACAGATAAACAGTATTTT. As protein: CASSLERGTDKQYF.

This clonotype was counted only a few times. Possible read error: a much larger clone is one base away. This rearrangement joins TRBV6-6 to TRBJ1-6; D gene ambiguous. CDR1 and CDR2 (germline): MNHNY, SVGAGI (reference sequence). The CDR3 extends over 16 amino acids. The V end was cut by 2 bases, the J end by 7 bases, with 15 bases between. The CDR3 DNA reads TGTGCCAGCAGTTACGGCTCCCGGGGAGGCAATTCACCCCTCCACTTT. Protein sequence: CASSYGSRGGNSPLHF.

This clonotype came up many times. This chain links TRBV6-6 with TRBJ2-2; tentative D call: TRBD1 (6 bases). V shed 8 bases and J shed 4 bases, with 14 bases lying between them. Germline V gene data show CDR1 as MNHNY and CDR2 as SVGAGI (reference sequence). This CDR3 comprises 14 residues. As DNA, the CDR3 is TGTGCCAGCTTACGGGACACCCTCACCGGGGAGCTGTTTTTT. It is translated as CASLRDTLTGELFF.

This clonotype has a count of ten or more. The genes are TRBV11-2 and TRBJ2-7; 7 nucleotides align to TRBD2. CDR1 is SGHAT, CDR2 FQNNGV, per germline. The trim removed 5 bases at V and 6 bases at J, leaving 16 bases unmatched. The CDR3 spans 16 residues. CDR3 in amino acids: CASSQVKAAGKPEQYF. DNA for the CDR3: TGTGCCAGCAGCCAAGTTAAGGCAGCGGGAAAGCCCGAGCAGTACTTC.

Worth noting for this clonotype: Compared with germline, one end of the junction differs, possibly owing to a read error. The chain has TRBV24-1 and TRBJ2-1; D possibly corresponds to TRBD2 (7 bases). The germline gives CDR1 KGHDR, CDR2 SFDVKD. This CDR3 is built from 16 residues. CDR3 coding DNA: TGTGCCACCAGTGATGAAGGGGGGGCTAACTACAATGAGCAGTTATTC. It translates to CATSDEGGANYNEQLF.

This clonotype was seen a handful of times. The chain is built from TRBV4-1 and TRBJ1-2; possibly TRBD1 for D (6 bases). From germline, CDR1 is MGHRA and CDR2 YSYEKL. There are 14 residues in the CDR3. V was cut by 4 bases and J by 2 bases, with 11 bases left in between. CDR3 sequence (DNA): TGCGCCAGCAGCCCGATGACAGGAAACTATGGCTACACCTTC. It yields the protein CASSPMTGNYGYTF.

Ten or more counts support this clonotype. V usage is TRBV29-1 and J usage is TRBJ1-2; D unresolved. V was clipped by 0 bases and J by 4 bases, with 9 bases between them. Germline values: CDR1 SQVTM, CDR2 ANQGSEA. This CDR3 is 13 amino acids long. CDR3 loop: CSVEDGYGYGYTF. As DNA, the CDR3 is TGCAGCGTTGAAGATGGTTACGGCTATGGCTACACCTTC.

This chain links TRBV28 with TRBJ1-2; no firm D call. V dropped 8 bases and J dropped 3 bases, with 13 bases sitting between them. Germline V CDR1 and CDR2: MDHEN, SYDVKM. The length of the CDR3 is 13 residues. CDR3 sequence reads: CASLLDGDYGYTF. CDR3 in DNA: TGTGCCAGCCTACTTGATGGGGACTATGGCTACACCTTC.

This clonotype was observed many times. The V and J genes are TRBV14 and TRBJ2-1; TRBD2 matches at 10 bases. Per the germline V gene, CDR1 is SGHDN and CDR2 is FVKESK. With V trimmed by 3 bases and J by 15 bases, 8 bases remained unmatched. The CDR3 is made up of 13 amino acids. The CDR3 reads CASSQVLAGARFF. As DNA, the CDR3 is TGTGCCAGCAGCCAGGTCCTAGCGGGAGCGCGGTTCTTC.

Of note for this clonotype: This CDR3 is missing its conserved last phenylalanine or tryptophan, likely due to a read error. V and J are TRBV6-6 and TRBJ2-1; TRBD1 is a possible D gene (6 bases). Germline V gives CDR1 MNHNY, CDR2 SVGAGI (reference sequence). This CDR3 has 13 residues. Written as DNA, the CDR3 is TGCGCCGGGAAGGGGGACATCGGCGTTGAGCAGTTCTTA. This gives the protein CAGKGDIGVEQFL.

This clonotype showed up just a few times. CDR3 coding DNA: TGTGCCAGCAGCTTGGGTGGGAGGGCCGACAATGAGCAGTTCTTC. Translation gives CASSLGGRADNEQFF. The chain combines TRBV5-4 with TRBJ2-1; 7 bases fit TRBD2. Germline V gene sequence: CDR1 SGHNT, CDR2 YYREEE (reference sequence). V trimming: 0 bases; J trimming: 5 bases; junction bases outside the gene matches: 5. This CDR3 comprises 15 residues.

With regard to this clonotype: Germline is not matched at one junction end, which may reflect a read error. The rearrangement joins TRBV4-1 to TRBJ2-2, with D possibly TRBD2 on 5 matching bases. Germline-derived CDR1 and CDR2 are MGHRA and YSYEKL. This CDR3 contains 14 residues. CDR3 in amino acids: CSSSQNGNAGELFF. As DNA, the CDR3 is TGCTCCAGCAGCCAAAACGGGAACGCCGGGGAGCTGTTTTTT.

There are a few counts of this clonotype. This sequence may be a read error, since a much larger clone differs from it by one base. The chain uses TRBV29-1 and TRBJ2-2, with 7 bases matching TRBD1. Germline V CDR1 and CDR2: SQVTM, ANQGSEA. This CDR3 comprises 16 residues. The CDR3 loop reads CSVEYEEGASTGKLFF. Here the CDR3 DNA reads TGCAGCGTTGAATACGAAGAGGGGGCGAGCACCGGGAAGCTGTTTTTT.

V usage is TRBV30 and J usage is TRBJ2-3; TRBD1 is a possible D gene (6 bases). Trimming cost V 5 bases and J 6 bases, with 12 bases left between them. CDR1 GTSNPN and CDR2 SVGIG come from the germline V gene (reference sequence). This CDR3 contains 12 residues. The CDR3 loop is CAWEEGEDTQYF. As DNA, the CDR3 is TGTGCCTGGGAAGAGGGGGAGGATACGCAGTATTTT.

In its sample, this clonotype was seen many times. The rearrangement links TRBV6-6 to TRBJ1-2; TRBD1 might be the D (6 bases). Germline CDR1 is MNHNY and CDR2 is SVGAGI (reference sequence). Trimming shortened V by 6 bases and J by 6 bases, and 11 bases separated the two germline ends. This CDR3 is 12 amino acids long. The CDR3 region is CASSGQSDGYTF. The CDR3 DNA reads TGTGCCAGCAGCGGACAGTCTGATGGCTACACCTTC.

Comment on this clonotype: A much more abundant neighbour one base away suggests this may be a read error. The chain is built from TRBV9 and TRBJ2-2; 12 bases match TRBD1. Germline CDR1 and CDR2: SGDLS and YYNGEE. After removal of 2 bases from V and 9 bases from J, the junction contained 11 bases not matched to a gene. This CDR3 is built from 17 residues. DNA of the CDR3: TGTGCCAGCAGCGTGGACCGGGACAGGGGGCTTAACTGGGAGCTGTTTTTT. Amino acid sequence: CASSVDRDRGLNWELFF.

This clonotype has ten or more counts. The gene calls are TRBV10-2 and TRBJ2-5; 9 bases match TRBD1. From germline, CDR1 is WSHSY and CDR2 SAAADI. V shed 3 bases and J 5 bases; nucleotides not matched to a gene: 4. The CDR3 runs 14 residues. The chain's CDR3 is CASSEQGARETQYF. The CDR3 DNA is TGCGCCAGCAGTGAACAGGGGGCGCGGGAGACCCAGTACTTC.

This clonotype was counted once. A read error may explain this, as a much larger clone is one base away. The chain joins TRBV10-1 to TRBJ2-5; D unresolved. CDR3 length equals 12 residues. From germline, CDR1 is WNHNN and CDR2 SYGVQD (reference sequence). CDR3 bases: TGCTCCAGCAGTGAGAACCAAGAGACCCAGTACTTC. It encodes CSSSENQETQYF.

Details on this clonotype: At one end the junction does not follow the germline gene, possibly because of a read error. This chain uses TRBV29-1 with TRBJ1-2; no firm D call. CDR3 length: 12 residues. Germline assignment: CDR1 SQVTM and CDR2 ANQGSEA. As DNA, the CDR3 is TGCAACGTTGAACACGAGGCCTATGGCCACACCTTC. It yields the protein CNVEHEAYGHTF.

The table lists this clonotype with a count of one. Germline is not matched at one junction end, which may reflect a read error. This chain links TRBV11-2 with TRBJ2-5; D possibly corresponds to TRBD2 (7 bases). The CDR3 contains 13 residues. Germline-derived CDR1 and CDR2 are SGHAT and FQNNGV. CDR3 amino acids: CACEGGDQETQYF. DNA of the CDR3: TGTGCCTGCGAGGGGGGGGACCAAGAGACCCAATACTTC.

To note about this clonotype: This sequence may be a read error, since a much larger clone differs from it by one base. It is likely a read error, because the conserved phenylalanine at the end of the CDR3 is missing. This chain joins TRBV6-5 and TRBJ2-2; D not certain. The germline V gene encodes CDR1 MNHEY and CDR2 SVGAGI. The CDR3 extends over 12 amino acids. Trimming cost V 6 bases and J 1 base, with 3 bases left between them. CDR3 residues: CASSRNTGELFY. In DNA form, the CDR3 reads TGTGCCAGCAGCCGGAACACCGGGGAGCTGTTTTAT.

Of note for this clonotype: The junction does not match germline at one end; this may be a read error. CDR3 sequence: CVSSSGTLGVGDTQYF. In nucleotides, the CDR3 is TGTGTCAGCAGCTCGGGAACTTTGGGGGTTGGAGATACGCAGTATTTT. V gene TRBV11-2 combines with J gene TRBJ2-3; D may be TRBD1 or TRBD2 (5 bases each). The CDR3 length is 16 residues. Per the germline V gene, CDR1 is SGHAT and CDR2 is FQNNGV.

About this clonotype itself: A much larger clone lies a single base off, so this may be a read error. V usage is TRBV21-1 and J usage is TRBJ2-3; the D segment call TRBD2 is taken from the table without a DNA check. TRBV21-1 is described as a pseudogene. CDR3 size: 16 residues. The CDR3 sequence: CASIPGVASGRGTQYF. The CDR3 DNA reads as TGTGCCAGCATCCCGGGGGTGGCTAGCGGGAGAGGTACGCAGTATTTT.

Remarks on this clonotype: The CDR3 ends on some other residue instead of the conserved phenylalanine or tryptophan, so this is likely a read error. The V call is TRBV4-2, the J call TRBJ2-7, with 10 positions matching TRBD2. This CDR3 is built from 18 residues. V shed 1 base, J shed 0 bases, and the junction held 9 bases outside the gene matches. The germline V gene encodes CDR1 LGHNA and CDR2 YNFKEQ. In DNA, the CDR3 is TGTGCCAGCAGCCAAGTACTGGAACTAGCGGGGAACTCCTACGAGCAGTACATC. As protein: CASSQVLELAGNSYEQYI.

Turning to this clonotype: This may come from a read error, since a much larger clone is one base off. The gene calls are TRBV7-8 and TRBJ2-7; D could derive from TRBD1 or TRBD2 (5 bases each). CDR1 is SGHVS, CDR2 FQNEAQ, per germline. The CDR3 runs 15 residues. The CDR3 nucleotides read TGTGCCAGCGGCTTAGGGGCCAGCGGCTCCTACGAGCAGTACTTC. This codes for CASGLGASGSYEQYF. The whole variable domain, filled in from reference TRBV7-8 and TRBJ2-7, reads GAGVSQSPRYKVAKRGQDVALRCDPISGHVSLFWYQQALGQGPEFLTYFQNEAQLDKSGLPSDRFFAERPEGSVSTLKIQRTQQEDSAVYLCASGLGASGSYEQYFGPGTRLTVT.